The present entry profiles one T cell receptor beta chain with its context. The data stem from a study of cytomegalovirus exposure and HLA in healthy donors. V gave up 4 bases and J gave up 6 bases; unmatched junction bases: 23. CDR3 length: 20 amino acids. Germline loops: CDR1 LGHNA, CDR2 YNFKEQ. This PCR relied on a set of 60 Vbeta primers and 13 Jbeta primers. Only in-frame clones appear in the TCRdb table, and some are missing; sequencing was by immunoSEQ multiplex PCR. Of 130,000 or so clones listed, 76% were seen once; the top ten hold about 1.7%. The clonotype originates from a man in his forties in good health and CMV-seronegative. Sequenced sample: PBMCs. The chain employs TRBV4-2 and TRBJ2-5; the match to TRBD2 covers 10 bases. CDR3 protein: CASSLVPLAGEPRELKTQYF. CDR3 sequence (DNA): TGTGCCAGCAGCCTCGTACCGCTAGCGGGAGAACCAAGAGAGCTGAAGACCCAGTACTTC.